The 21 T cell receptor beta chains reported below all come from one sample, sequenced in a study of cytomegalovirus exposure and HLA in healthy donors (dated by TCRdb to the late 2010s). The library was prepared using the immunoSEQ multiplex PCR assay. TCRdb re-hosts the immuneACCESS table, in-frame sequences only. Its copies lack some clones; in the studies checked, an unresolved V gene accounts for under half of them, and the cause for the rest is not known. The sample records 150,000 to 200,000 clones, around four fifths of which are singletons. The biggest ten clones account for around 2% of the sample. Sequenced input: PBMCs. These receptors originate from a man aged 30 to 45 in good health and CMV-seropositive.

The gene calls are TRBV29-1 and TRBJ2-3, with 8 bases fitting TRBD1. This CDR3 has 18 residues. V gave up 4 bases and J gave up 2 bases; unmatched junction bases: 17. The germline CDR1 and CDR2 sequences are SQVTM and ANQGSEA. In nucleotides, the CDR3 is TGCAGCGTTGTCTTTATCCCCGGGACAGGACACTACACAGATACGCAGTATTTT. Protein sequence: CSVVFIPGTGHYTDTQYF.

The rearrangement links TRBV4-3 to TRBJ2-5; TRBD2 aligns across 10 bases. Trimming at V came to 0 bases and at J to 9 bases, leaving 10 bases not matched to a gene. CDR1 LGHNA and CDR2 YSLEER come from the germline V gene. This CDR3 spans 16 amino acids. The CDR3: CASSQDSGGRVRAQYF. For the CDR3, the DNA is TGCGCCAGCAGCCAAGATAGCGGGGGGCGAGTTAGGGCCCAGTACTTC.

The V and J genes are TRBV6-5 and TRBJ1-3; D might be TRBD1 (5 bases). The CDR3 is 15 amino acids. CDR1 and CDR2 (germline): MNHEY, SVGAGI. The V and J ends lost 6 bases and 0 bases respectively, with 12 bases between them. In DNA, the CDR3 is TGTGCCAGCAGGAGAACCGGGGGCTCTGGAAACACCATATATTTT. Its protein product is CASRRTGGSGNTIYF.

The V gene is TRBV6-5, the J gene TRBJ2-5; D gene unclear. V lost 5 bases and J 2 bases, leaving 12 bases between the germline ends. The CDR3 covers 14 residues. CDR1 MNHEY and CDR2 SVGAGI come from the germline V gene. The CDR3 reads CASSESPGQETQYF. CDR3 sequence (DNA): TGTGCCAGCAGTGAGAGTCCGGGTCAAGAGACCCAGTACTTC.

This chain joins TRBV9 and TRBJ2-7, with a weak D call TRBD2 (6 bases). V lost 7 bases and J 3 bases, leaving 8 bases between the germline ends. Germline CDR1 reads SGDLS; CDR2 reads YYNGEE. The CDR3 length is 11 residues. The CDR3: CASGTDYEQYF. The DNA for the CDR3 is TGTGCCAGCGGGACTGACTACGAGCAGTACTTC.

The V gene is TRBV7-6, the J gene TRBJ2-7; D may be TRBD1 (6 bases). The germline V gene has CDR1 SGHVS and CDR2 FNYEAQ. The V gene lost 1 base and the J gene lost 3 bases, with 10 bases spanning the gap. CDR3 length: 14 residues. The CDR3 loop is CASSLGTEIYEQYF. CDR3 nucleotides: TGTGCCAGCAGCTTAGGGACAGAGATCTACGAGCAGTACTTC.

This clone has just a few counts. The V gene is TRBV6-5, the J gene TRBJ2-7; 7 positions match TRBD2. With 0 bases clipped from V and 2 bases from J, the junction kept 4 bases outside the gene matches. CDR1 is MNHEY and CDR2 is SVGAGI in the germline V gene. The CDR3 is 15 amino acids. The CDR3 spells CASSYSLGRAYEQYF. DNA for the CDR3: TGTGCCAGCAGTTACTCCTTGGGGAGGGCCTACGAGCAGTACTTC.

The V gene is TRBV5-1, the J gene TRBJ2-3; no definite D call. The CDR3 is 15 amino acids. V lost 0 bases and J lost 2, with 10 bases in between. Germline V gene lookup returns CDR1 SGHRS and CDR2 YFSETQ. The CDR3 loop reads CASSLGAGNTDTQYF. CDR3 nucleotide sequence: TGCGCCAGCAGCTTGGGGGCAGGAAACACAGATACGCAGTATTTT.

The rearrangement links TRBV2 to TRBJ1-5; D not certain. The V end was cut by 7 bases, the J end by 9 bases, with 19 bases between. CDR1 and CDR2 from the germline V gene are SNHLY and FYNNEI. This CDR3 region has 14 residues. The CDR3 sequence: CASKGSGRGSPQHF. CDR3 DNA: TGTGCCAGCAAAGGGTCGGGGAGAGGATCGCCCCAGCATTTT.

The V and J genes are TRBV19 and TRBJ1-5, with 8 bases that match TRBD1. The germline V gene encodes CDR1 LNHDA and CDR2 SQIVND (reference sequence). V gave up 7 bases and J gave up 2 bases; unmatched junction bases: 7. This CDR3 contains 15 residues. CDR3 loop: CASKTLQGGNQPQHF. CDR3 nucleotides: TGTGCCAGTAAGACCCTACAGGGGGGCAATCAGCCCCAGCATTTT.

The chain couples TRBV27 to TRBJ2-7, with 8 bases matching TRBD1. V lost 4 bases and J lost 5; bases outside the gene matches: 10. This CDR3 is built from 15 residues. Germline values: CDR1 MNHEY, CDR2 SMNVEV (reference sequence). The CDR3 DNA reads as TGTGCCAGCAGTTCAACAGGGGGTCAGGCTGACGAGCAGTACTTC. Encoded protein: CASSSTGGQADEQYF.

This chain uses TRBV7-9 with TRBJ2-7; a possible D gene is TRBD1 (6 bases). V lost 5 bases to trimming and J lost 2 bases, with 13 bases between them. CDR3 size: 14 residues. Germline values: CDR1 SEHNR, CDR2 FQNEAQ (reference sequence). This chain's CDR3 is CASSLGEGAYEQYF. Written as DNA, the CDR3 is TGTGCCAGCAGCCTAGGAGAGGGGGCCTACGAGCAGTACTTC.

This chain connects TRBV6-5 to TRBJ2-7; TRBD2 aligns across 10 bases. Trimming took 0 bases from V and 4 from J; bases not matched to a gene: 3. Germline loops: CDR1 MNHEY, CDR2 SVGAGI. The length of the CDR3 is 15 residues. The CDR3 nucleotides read TGTGCCAGCAGTTACTCGAGCGGGGGGGCGTACGAGCAGTACTTC. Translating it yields CASSYSSGGAYEQYF.

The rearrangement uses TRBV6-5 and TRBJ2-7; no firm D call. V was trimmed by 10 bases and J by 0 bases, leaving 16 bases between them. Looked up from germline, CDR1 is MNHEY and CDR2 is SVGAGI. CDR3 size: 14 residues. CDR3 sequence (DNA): TGTGCCACCGCCAACATCGTCCCCTCCTACGAGCAGTACTTC. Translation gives CATANIVPSYEQYF.

The CDR3 spells CASSIDRGSLEAFF. The CDR3 nucleotides read TGTGCCAGCAGTATAGACAGGGGGAGCCTTGAAGCTTTCTTT. This sequence joins TRBV27 and TRBJ1-1; 9 bases are shared with TRBD1. Per germline, CDR1 MNHEY and CDR2 SMNVEV (reference sequence). Trimming took 5 bases from V and 7 from J; bases not matched to a gene: 8. The CDR3 has 14 amino acids.

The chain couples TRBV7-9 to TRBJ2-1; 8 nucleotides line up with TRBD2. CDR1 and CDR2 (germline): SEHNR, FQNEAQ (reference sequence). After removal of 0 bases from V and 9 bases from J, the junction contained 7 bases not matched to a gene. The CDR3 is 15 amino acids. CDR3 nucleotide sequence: TGTGCCAGCAGCTTAGCTTCGGGACTAGTCGGTGAGCAGTTCTTC. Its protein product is CASSLASGLVGEQFF.

CDR3 loop: CASSPNTWPGGLTGELFF. The CDR3 coding sequence is TGTGCCAGCAGTCCGAATACATGGCCGGGGGGGCTAACCGGGGAGCTGTTTTTT. The genes are TRBV27 and TRBJ2-2; TRBD2 matches at 8 bases. This CDR3 region has 18 residues. CDR1 MNHEY and CDR2 SMNVEV come from the germline V gene (reference sequence). With 5 bases clipped from V and 5 bases from J, the junction kept 16 bases outside the gene matches.

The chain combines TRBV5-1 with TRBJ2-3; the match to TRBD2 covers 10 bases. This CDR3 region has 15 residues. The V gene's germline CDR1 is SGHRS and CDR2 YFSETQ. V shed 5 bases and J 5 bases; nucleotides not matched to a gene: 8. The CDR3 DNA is TGCGCCAGCAGGACCGGGACTAGCGCTAGAGATACGCAGTATTTT. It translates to CASRTGTSARDTQYF. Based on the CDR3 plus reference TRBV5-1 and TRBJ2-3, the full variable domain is KAGVTQTPRYLIKTRGQQVTLSCSPISGHRSVSWYQQTPGQGLQFLFEYFSETQRNKGNFPGRFSGRQFSNSRSEMNVSTLELGDSALYLCASRTGTSARDTQYFGPGTRLTVL.

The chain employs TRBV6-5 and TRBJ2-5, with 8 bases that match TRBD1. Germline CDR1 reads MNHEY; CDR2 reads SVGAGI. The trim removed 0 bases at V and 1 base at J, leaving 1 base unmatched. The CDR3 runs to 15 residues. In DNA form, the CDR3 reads TGTGCCAGCAGTTACTCTACAGGGGGCCAAGAGACCCAGTACTTC. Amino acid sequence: CASSYSTGGQETQYF.

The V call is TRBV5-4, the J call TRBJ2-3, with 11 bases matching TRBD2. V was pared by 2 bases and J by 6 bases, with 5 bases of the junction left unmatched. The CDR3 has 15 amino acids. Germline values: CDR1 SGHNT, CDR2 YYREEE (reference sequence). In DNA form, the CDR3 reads TGTGCCAGCAGCTTTAGCGGGGGGGTGACCGATACGCAGTATTTT. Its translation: CASSFSGGVTDTQYF. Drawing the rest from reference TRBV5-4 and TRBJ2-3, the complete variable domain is ETGVTQSPTHLIKTRGQQVTLRCSSQSGHNTVSWYQQALGQGPQFIFQYYREEENGRGNFPPRFSGLQFPNYSSELNVNALELDDSALYLCASSFSGGVTDTQYFGPGTRLTVL.

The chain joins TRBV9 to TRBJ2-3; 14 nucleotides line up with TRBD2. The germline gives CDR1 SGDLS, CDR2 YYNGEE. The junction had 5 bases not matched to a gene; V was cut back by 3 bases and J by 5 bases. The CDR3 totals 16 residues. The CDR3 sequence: CASSAWTSGGIDTQYF. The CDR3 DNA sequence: TGTGCCAGCAGCGCCTGGACTAGCGGGGGGATAGATACGCAGTATTTT.